What follows are 27 T cell receptor beta chains derived from one specimen sequenced in a study of regulatory T cells in long-lasting Graves disease. Through Arm-PCR of CDR3 regions and iRepertoire HTBI primers, TCR beta libraries were built. Via MiXCR, TCRdb re-called the multiplex PCR reads, giving one row per CDR3 protein. The table records hundreds of thousands of distinct CDR3 sequences, roughly 20% of them present only once. Time point of the sample: persistent/refractory GD, antithyroid drugs over 5 years with positive TRAb. RNA isolated from PBMCs was used to make the TCR library. Sequences were derived from peripheral blood mononuclear cells (PBMCs), sampled when the disease was refractory, from a patient treated with antithyroid drugs. The receptors stem from a female donor with Graves disease.

This clonotype was seen repeatedly, ten times or more. This chain joins TRBV7-8 and TRBJ2-7; D could derive from TRBD1 or TRBD2 (6 bases each). CDR1 is SGHVS and CDR2 is FQNEAQ in the germline V gene. V was trimmed by 1 base and J by 3 bases, leaving 10 bases between them. The CDR3 is 14 amino acids. The DNA for the CDR3 is TGTGCCAGCAGCTTAGACGGGGGACACTACGAGCAGTACTTC. The encoded protein is CASSLDGGHYEQYF.

Points on this clonotype: A read error may be the cause here, since a much bigger clone is one base away. V usage is TRBV7-9 and J usage is TRBJ1-3, with no clear D. The CDR3 has 11 residues. Germline V gene data show CDR1 as SEHNR and CDR2 as FQNEAQ (reference sequence). The CDR3 sequence: CASSFLGTIHF. In nucleotides, the CDR3 is TGTGCCAGCAGCTTCCTCGGCACCATACATTTT.

Comment on this clonotype: A read error is possible here, since a much larger clone lies one base away. The chain has TRBV28 and TRBJ1-2, with D possibly matching TRBD1 (5 bases). The CDR3 totals 14 residues. V gave up 5 bases and J gave up 2 bases, with 12 bases separating them. Per the germline V gene, CDR1 is MDHEN and CDR2 is SYDVKM. CDR3 sequence reads: CASSEPGRNYGYTF. The CDR3 bases are TGTGCCAGCAGTGAACCGGGACGGAACTATGGCTACACCTTC.

This clonotype appeared many times. The DNA for the CDR3 is TGTGCCAGCACCCCGCGGGGAGACGGACGTTTTAACTATGGCTACACCTTC. This encodes CASTPRGDGRFNYGYTF. This rearrangement joins TRBV27 to TRBJ1-2, with D unclear. Germline CDR1 MNHEY, CDR2 SMNVEV (reference sequence). Trimming took 7 bases from V and 1 from J, leaving 22 bases between them. The CDR3 contains 17 residues.

With respect to this clonotype: A much larger clone sits a single nucleotide away, making a read error possible. The CDR3, as DNA: TGTGCCAACAGAAATTCGGGACAGGGAAATTTGAAGTCACCCCTCCACTTT. Translation: CANRNSGQGNLKSPLHF. The genes are TRBV6-1 and TRBJ1-6, with 9 bases matching TRBD1. This CDR3 contains 17 residues. J was trimmed by 10 bases and V by 10 bases; bases with no gene match: 20. Germline assignment: CDR1 MNHNS and CDR2 SASEGT.

The V and J genes are TRBV7-9 and TRBJ1-1, with 7 bases matching TRBD1. Germline V gene data show CDR1 as SEHNR and CDR2 as FQNEAQ (reference sequence). CDR3 length equals 15 residues. J was trimmed by 10 bases and V by 5 bases; bases with no gene match: 16. The CDR3 sequence is CASSTDRAIIGGAFF. The CDR3, as DNA: TGTGCCAGCAGCACCGACAGGGCAATCATAGGGGGAGCTTTCTTT.

The rearrangement joins TRBV9 to TRBJ2-7; D may be TRBD1 (5 bases). This CDR3 comprises 13 residues. Germline V gene lookup returns CDR1 SGDLS and CDR2 YYNGEE. V gave up 5 bases and J gave up 1 base, with 10 bases separating them. In nucleotides, the CDR3 is TGTGCCAGCAGTCCAGGGTATTCCTACGAGCAGTACTTC. As protein: CASSPGYSYEQYF.

This clonotype was recorded many times. J is TRBJ2-7 and V is TRBV6-1; TRBD2 agrees at 8 bases. Germline loops: CDR1 MNHNS, CDR2 SASEGT. With 6 bases clipped from V and 3 bases from J, the junction kept 10 bases outside the gene matches. This CDR3 comprises 15 residues. The CDR3 is CASRLAEEPYYEQYF. CDR3 nucleotides: TGTGCCAGCAGACTAGCGGAAGAACCCTACTACGAGCAGTACTTC.

In this sample, this clonotype turned up many times. V usage is TRBV11-2 and J usage is TRBJ1-1; D is ambiguous. This CDR3 contains 14 residues. Germline V gene lookup returns CDR1 SGHAT and CDR2 FQNNGV. V was cut by 3 bases and J by 5 bases, with 13 bases left in between. The CDR3, as DNA: TGTGCCAGCAGCTTCGAAGGCGGAGAGACTGAAGCTTTCTTT. It encodes CASSFEGGETEAFF.

This clonotype was seen repeatedly, ten times or more. The V call is TRBV7-2, the J call TRBJ2-6; the D gene is possibly TRBD2 (5 bases). Trimming pared 9 bases from V and 2 bases from J, leaving 8 bases between. Germline CDR1 SGHTA, CDR2 FQGNSA. The length of the CDR3 is 13 residues. Written as DNA, the CDR3 is TGTGCCAGGCGGGCAACTGGGGCCAACGTCCTGACTTTC. Translation gives CARRATGANVLTF.

This clonotype was seen a handful of times. Germline is not matched at one junction end, which may reflect a read error. This chain links TRBV28 with TRBJ2-6; D unresolved. The germline gives CDR1 MDHEN, CDR2 SYDVKM. The length of the CDR3 is 15 residues. CDR3 sequence (DNA): TGTGCCGGCAGTCGGCTAATTAGTGGGGCCAACGTCCTGACTTTC. This sequence encodes CAGSRLISGANVLTF.

Concerning this clonotype: This could be a read error, since a much larger clone is one nucleotide away. Without the conserved terminal phenylalanine or tryptophan, this CDR3 likely stems from a read error. V is TRBV2 and J is TRBJ2-7; D is perhaps TRBD1 (5 bases). Looked up from germline, CDR1 is SNHLY and CDR2 is FYNNEI. The CDR3 spans 14 residues. Deletions cut 6 bases from V and 7 bases from J, with 19 bases between. CDR3 region: CASSFYETRGEQYS. The CDR3 region has the DNA TGTGCCAGCAGCTTTTACGAAACAAGGGGTGAGCAGTACTCC.

This clonotype occurred many times. The V and J genes are TRBV12-3 or TRBV12-4 and TRBJ2-7; TRBD1 matches at 8 bases. V was clipped by 3 bases and J by 5 bases; unmatched bases: 12. The CDR3 extends over 16 amino acids. The CDR3 loop reads CASSFRRTGKRDEQYF. The CDR3 bases are TGTGCCAGCAGTTTCCGGAGGACAGGGAAGCGGGACGAGCAGTACTTC.

This clonotype was seen many times. J is TRBJ1-1 and V is TRBV28; D ambiguous. The CDR3 is 14 residues long. Trimming pared 4 bases from V and 9 bases from J, leaving 18 bases between. Germline V gives CDR1 MDHEN, CDR2 SYDVKM. The CDR3 sequence is CASSSLPSTVKAFF. The DNA of the CDR3 is TGTGCCAGCAGTTCCTTACCGTCCACGGTAAAAGCTTTCTTT. Combining the CDR3 with reference TRBV28 and TRBJ1-1 gives the whole variable domain DVKVTQSSRYLVKRTGEKVFLECVQDMDHENMFWYRQDPGLGLRLIYFSYDVKMKEKGDIPEGYSVSREKKERFSLILESASTNQTSMYLCASSSLPSTVKAFFGQGTRLTVV.

This clonotype was picked up a small number of times. CDR3 residues: CASSRRSSGNIQYF. CDR3 coding DNA: TGTGCCAGTAGTCGGCGATCCAGCGGAAACATTCAGTACTTC. The chain uses TRBV19 and TRBJ2-4, with D perhaps TRBD2 (5 bases). V dropped 5 bases and J dropped 6 bases, with 14 bases sitting between them. This CDR3 contains 14 residues. Per the germline V gene, CDR1 is LNHDA and CDR2 is SQIVND (reference sequence).

The chain uses TRBV7-9 and TRBJ2-7; D remains ambiguous. CDR1 and CDR2 (germline): SEHNR, FQNEAQ (reference sequence). The CDR3 runs to 16 residues. Between the trimmed V and J ends, which lost 5 bases and 0 bases, there was a span of 17 bases. CDR3 in DNA: TGTGCCAGCAGCCAAGATCTAGGTAGGAGCTCCTACGAGCAGTACTTC. Translation gives CASSQDLGRSSYEQYF.

V gene TRBV7-2 combines with J gene TRBJ2-5; D ambiguous. Trimming shortened V by 0 bases and J by 5 bases, and 13 bases separated the two germline ends. Looked up from germline, CDR1 is SGHTA and CDR2 is FQGNSA. CDR3 length: 15 amino acids. CDR3 amino acids: CASSLALSVAETQYF. CDR3 bases: TGTGCCAGCAGCTTAGCTTTGAGCGTAGCCGAGACCCAGTACTTC.

A remark on this clonotype: This may be a read error: a much more frequent sequence differs by one nucleotide. V is TRBV28 and J is TRBJ1-5; D is unresolved. There are 11 residues in the CDR3. In germline, CDR1 is MDHEN, CDR2 SYDVKM. The CDR3 here is CVRSVLLAQHF. Written as DNA, the CDR3 is TGTGTCAGGTCAGTTCTACTAGCCCAGCATTTT. The variable domain in full, completed from reference TRBV28 and TRBJ1-5, reads DVKVTQSSRYLVKRTGEKVFLECVQDMDHENMFWYRQDPGLGLRLIYFSYDVKMKEKGDIPEGYSVSREKKERFSLILESASTNQTSMYLCVRSVLLAQHFGDGTRLSIL.

This clonotype has a count of ten or more. The chain carries TRBV7-3 and TRBJ2-7; 7 positions agree with TRBD1. The CDR3 is made up of 14 amino acids. Germline V gene data show CDR1 as SGHTA and CDR2 as FQGTGA. V was pared by 4 bases and J by 3 bases, with 6 bases of the junction left unmatched. The CDR3: CASSSQTGSYEQYF. The DNA of the CDR3 is TGTGCCAGCAGCTCTCAGACAGGGAGCTACGAGCAGTACTTC.

This clonotype was observed many times. The genes are TRBV12-3 or TRBV12-4 and TRBJ2-2; 7 bases map to TRBD1. The CDR3 contains 15 residues. The junction had 0 bases not matched to a gene; V was cut back by 2 bases and J by 0 bases. The CDR3 loop is CASSLQGANTGELFF. The CDR3 region has the DNA TGTGCCAGCAGTTTACAGGGGGCGAACACCGGGGAGCTGTTTTTT.

The V gene is TRBV7-2, the J gene TRBJ2-5; TRBD2 matches 8 bases. CDR1 and CDR2 (germline): SGHTA, FQGNSA. This CDR3 has 15 amino acids. Germline trimming cut 2 bases from V and 6 bases from J; bases unmatched to any gene: 8. The CDR3 bases are TGTGCCAGCAGCTTAAACGGGAGGGCGGGGAAGACCCAGTACTTC. The encoded protein is CASSLNGRAGKTQYF.

This clonotype appeared many times. The chain is built from TRBV10-3 and TRBJ2-7; TRBD1 matches at 7 bases. J gave up 2 bases and V 11 bases, and 12 bases lay outside the gene matches. The CDR3 sequence is 14 residues long. Germline V gene data show CDR1 as ENHRY and CDR2 as SYGVKD. CDR3 in amino acids: CAVKTGTAPYEQYF. For the CDR3, the DNA is TGTGCCGTAAAAACCGGGACAGCGCCCTACGAGCAGTACTTC.

There are many counts of this clonotype. The chain carries TRBV27 and TRBJ2-5; 8 bases are shared with TRBD1. The CDR3 loop spans 18 amino acids. With V trimmed by 0 bases and J by 5 bases, 14 bases remained unmatched. The germline gives CDR1 MNHEY, CDR2 SMNVEV (reference sequence). The CDR3 region is CASSLSSGWGTGSETQYF. The CDR3 coding sequence is TGTGCCAGCAGTTTATCTTCAGGGTGGGGGACAGGCTCGGAGACCCAGTACTTC.

This clonotype was detected many times. The rearrangement uses TRBV7-9 and TRBJ1-5; no firm D call. Germline CDR1 reads SEHNR; CDR2 reads FQNEAQ (reference sequence). CDR3 length: 13 amino acids. The ends were cut back, 4 bases at V and 11 bases at J, with 15 bases in the middle. The CDR3 loop reads CASSSPQFEAQHF. CDR3 nucleotides: TGTGCCAGCAGCTCCCCCCAGTTCGAAGCCCAGCATTTT.

A few counts support this clonotype. The junction does not match germline at one end; this may be a read error. The rearrangement links TRBV5-8 to TRBJ2-7, with a weak D call TRBD2 (7 bases). This CDR3 spans 13 amino acids. CDR1 and CDR2 from the germline V gene are SGHTS and YDEGEE. Written as DNA, the CDR3 is TGTGTCAGCAGATTCGGGGGGCAGGGCGAGCAGTACTTC. The encoded protein is CVSRFGGQGEQYF.

The V call is TRBV2, the J call TRBJ2-7; TRBD1 aligns across 7 bases. Germline lookup yields CDR1 SNHLY and CDR2 FYNNEI. J gave up 0 bases and V 6 bases, and 11 bases lay outside the gene matches. The CDR3 is 16 residues long. In DNA, the CDR3 is TGTGCCAGCAGCGAACGCGGACAGGTCGTCTCCTACGAGCAGTACTTC. It specifies CASSERGQVVSYEQYF.

This clonotype occurred many times. The rearrangement joins TRBV28 to TRBJ2-5; D not resolved. The V end lost 3 bases, the J end lost 7 bases, and 18 bases lay between the germline ends. Germline CDR1 is MDHEN and CDR2 is SYDVKM. This CDR3 comprises 15 residues. The CDR3 region is CASSFGGPGLGTQYF. The CDR3 DNA reads TGTGCCAGCAGTTTCGGCGGCCCTGGTTTAGGGACCCAGTACTTC. The full variable domain, its missing parts supplied by reference TRBV28 and TRBJ2-5, is DVKVTQSSRYLVKRTGEKVFLECVQDMDHENMFWYRQDPGLGLRLIYFSYDVKMKEKGDIPEGYSVSREKKERFSLILESASTNQTSMYLCASSFGGPGLGTQYFGPGTRLLVL.